Presented here are 22 T cell receptor beta chains from one specimen sequenced in a study of T-cell reconstitution after alpha-beta-depleted transplantation in children. Unique molecular identifiers tagged the TCRbeta library. A single record per CDR3 protein comes from TCRdb applying MiXCR to the PCR reads. This sample has about 830,000 distinct CDR3 sequences, with roughly 15% found just once. This material consisted of PBMCs, mostly from graft donor cells, taken 360 days after TCRalphabeta/CD19-depleted stem cell transplant. The source of these receptors is a male patient aged 10-17 years who had a stem cell transplant for acute lymphoblastic leukemia, so the T cells may come from the graft donor.

This clonotype came up a few times. The chain uses TRBV6-1 and TRBJ1-4; 10 bases map to TRBD1. J gave up 8 bases and V 8 bases, and 8 bases lay outside the gene matches. This CDR3 contains 14 residues. Per the germline V gene, CDR1 is MNHNS and CDR2 is SASEGT. Written as DNA, the CDR3 is TGTGCCAGCGGGCGACAGGGGGCTGCAGAAAAACTGTTTTTT. This codes for CASGRQGAAEKLFF.

This chain joins TRBV7-7 and TRBJ2-1, with TRBD2 matching 13 bases. This CDR3 is built from 16 residues. The trim removed 5 bases at V and 8 bases at J, leaving 9 bases unmatched. Per the germline V gene, CDR1 is SSHAT and CDR2 is FNYEAQ (reference sequence). CDR3 sequence reads: CASSRELAGGVDEQFF. The CDR3, as DNA: TGTGCCAGCAGCCGAGAACTAGCGGGAGGGGTGGATGAGCAGTTCTTC.

The V and J genes are TRBV2 and TRBJ2-7; D may be TRBD1 (5 bases). The CDR3 loop spans 14 amino acids. V lost 4 bases to trimming and J lost 3 bases, with 13 bases between them. In germline, CDR1 is SNHLY, CDR2 FYNNEI. DNA for the CDR3: TGTGCCAGCAGTGCAGGGCAACCTCGCTACGAGCAGTACTTC. Protein product: CASSAGQPRYEQYF. Using reference TRBV2 and TRBJ2-7 for the parts outside the CDR3, the full variable domain is EPEVTQTPSHQVTQMGQEVILRCVPISNHLYFYWYRQILGQKVEFLVSFYNNEISEKSEIFDDQFSVERPDGSNFTLKIRSTKLEDSAMYFCASSAGQPRYEQYFGPGTRLTVT.

This clonotype was detected a few times. The rearrangement joins TRBV15 to TRBJ1-2; 7 bases align to TRBD1. This CDR3 spans 16 amino acids. Trimming cost V 0 bases and J 4 bases; bases outside gene matches: 8. Germline CDR1 and CDR2: LNHNV and YYDKDF (reference sequence). CDR3 bases: TGTGCCACCAGCAGAGATAATGAGGGGGCGCTCTATGGCTACACCTTC. Its translation is CATSRDNEGALYGYTF.

There are many counts of this clonotype. CDR3: CASSVVWGTQYF. DNA for the CDR3: TGTGCCAGCAGCGTAGTATGGGGGACGCAGTATTTT. The chain employs TRBV9 and TRBJ2-3; the D call may be TRBD1 or TRBD2 (5 bases each). The CDR3 extends over 12 amino acids. V was trimmed by 0 bases and J by 9 bases, leaving 8 bases between them. Looked up from germline, CDR1 is SGDLS and CDR2 is YYNGEE.

This clonotype was picked up a small number of times. The chain links TRBV7-2 to TRBJ2-1; no clear D gene. This CDR3 contains 16 residues. V was shortened by 5 bases and J by 5 bases, with 19 bases between the two germline ends. CDR1 and CDR2 from the germline V gene are SGHTA and FQGNSA. CDR3 sequence: CASSGSGVAGHNEQFF. For the CDR3, the DNA is TGTGCCAGCAGCGGCTCTGGCGTGGCTGGCCACAATGAGCAGTTCTTC.

The chain is built from TRBV11-3 and TRBJ2-3, with TRBD2 as a possible D gene (6 bases). V shed 2 bases and J shed 3 bases, with 9 bases lying between them. The germline CDR1 and CDR2 sequences are SGHNT and YENEEA. The CDR3 contains 14 residues. Here the CDR3 DNA reads TGTGCCAGCAGCTTACGGGAGAGGACAGATACGCAGTATTTT. Translating it yields CASSLRERTDTQYF.

The chain links TRBV27 to TRBJ1-4; perhaps TRBD1 as D (6 bases). From germline, CDR1 is MNHEY and CDR2 SMNVEV (reference sequence). The V end was cut by 4 bases, the J end by 11 bases, with 23 bases between. The CDR3 covers 16 residues. The CDR3 protein is CASSSPVQGGEWKLFF. The DNA of the CDR3 is TGTGCCAGCAGTTCGCCCGTACAAGGGGGTGAATGGAAACTGTTTTTT. The full variable domain, rest sourced from reference TRBV27 and TRBJ1-4, is EAQVTQNPRYLITVTGKKLTVTCSQNMNHEYMSWYRQDPGLGLRQIYYSMNVEVTDKGDVPEGYKVSRKEKRNFPLILESPSPNQTSLYFCASSSPVQGGEWKLFFGSGTQLSVL.

The chain carries TRBV19 and TRBJ2-1, with 7 bases aligning to TRBD1. The CDR3 length is 14 residues. Germline assignment: CDR1 LNHDA and CDR2 SQIVND (reference sequence). The ends lost 4 bases at V and 5 bases at J; junction bases unmatched: 5. This chain's CDR3 is CASSKQGRNNEQFF. CDR3 nucleotides: TGTGCCAGTAGTAAACAGGGGCGGAACAATGAGCAGTTCTTC. The variable domain in full, with the rest retrieved from reference TRBV19 and TRBJ2-1, is DGGITQSPKYLFRKEGQNVTLSCEQNLNHDAMYWYRQDPGQGLRLIYYSQIVNDFQKGDIAEGYSVSREKKESFPLTVTSAQKNPTAFYLCASSKQGRNNEQFFGPGTRLTVL.

This rearrangement joins TRBV12-3 or TRBV12-4 to TRBJ2-1; 12 bases line up with TRBD1. After removal of 3 bases from V and 8 bases from J, the junction contained 5 bases not matched to a gene. The CDR3 loop spans 15 amino acids. The CDR3 region has the DNA TGTGCCAGCAGTTTTGGGACAGGGGGCATCGATGAGCAGTTCTTC. Translating gives CASSFGTGGIDEQFF.

To note about this clonotype: A much larger clone lies one base from this, so it may be a read error. The chain uses TRBV29-1 and TRBJ1-5; 8 bases line up with TRBD1. Germline lookup yields CDR1 SQVTM and CDR2 ANQGSEA. Trimming at V came to 4 bases and at J to 2 bases, leaving 10 bases not matched to a gene. The length of the CDR3 is 16 residues. The CDR3 loop reads CSVGGQGRYGNQPQHF. The CDR3 DNA reads TGCAGCGTTGGCGGACAGGGACGTTATGGCAATCAGCCCCAGCATTTT.

This clonotype has just a few counts. The chain links TRBV10-3 to TRBJ1-2, with D hard to call. The V gene's germline CDR1 is ENHRY and CDR2 SYGVKD. This CDR3 contains 13 residues. Trimming took off 1 base at V and 2 bases at J, with 5 bases between the two ends. The CDR3 bases are TGTGCCATCAGTGAGTTAGAGAACTATGGCTACACCTTC. The encoded protein is CAISELENYGYTF.

There are a few counts of this clonotype. V and J are TRBV5-5 and TRBJ2-5, with no clear D. V was shortened by 2 bases and J by 5 bases, with 7 bases between the two germline ends. The length of the CDR3 is 12 residues. Germline CDR1 SGHKS, CDR2 YYEKEE (reference sequence). CDR3 residues: CASSFRWETQYF. In nucleotides, the CDR3 is TGTGCCAGCAGCTTTAGATGGGAGACCCAGTACTTC.

This chain links TRBV15 with TRBJ2-7, with D possibly being TRBD1 (5 bases). The CDR3 extends over 11 amino acids. The germline V and J ends were trimmed by 4 bases and 10 bases, with 11 bases remaining between them. Germline assignment: CDR1 LNHNV and CDR2 YYDKDF (reference sequence). The CDR3, as DNA: TGTGCCACCAGCACTACAGGCCGCCAGTACTTC. Its protein product is CATSTTGRQYF. Looking up the rest from reference TRBV15 and TRBJ2-7 gives the full variable domain: DAMVIQNPRYQVTQFGKPVTLSCSQTLNHNVMYWYQQKSSQAPKLLFHYYDKDFNNEADTPDNFQSRRPNTSFCFLDIRSPGLGDTAMYLCATSTTGRQYFGPGTRLTVT.

J is TRBJ1-1 and V is TRBV6-2 or TRBV6-3, with D unresolved. Trimming cost V 2 bases and J 10 bases, with 11 bases left between them. Looked up from germline, CDR1 is MNHEY and CDR2 is SVGEGT. The CDR3 runs to 12 residues. The DNA of the CDR3 is TGTGCCAGCAGTTACCATCGTCTTTTAGCTTTCTTT. Translating it yields CASSYHRLLAFF.

In its sample, this clonotype was seen many times. The chain has TRBV29-1 and TRBJ2-2; D unclear. Between the trimmed V and J ends, which lost 5 bases and 2 bases, there was a span of 9 bases. The CDR3 extends over 13 amino acids. Germline CDR1 is SQVTM and CDR2 is ANQGSEA. The CDR3 here is CSVCHSNTGELFF. The CDR3 nucleotides are TGCAGCGTTTGTCACAGCAACACCGGGGAGCTGTTTTTT.

This clonotype was observed at least ten times. The rearrangement joins TRBV7-2 to TRBJ2-1; a possible D gene is TRBD1 (5 bases). The CDR3 extends over 15 amino acids. V lost 4 bases and J 0 bases, leaving 10 bases between the germline ends. CDR1 is SGHTA and CDR2 is FQGNSA in the germline V gene. The CDR3 is CASSSTDSSYNEQFF. CDR3 coding DNA: TGTGCCAGCAGCTCTACTGACAGCTCCTACAATGAGCAGTTCTTC.

The chain couples TRBV2 to TRBJ1-2; 8 bases align to TRBD1. Per the germline V gene, CDR1 is SNHLY and CDR2 is FYNNEI. Trimming cost V 7 bases and J 12 bases; bases outside gene matches: 13. The CDR3 spans 13 residues. The CDR3 reads CASNMYQGARDTF. The CDR3 region has the DNA TGTGCCAGCAATATGTATCAGGGGGCGAGGGACACCTTC.

This clonotype was observed a few times. The chain carries TRBV20-1 and TRBJ2-1, with TRBD2 as a possible D gene (5 bases). V lost 0 bases to trimming and J lost 8 bases, with 11 bases between them. Per germline, CDR1 DFQATT and CDR2 SNEGSKA (reference sequence). CDR3 length equals 13 residues. The CDR3 here is CSARDSASYEQFF. CDR3 nucleotide sequence: TGCAGTGCTAGAGATTCGGCTAGCTATGAGCAGTTCTTC.

This clonotype was detected only a few times. The chain couples TRBV4-1 to TRBJ2-5; D is possibly TRBD2 (6 bases). This CDR3 has 15 amino acids. CDR1 is MGHRA, CDR2 YSYEKL, per germline. V lost 5 bases and J 4 bases, leaving 17 bases between the germline ends. The CDR3: CASSTLGLSRETQYF. The CDR3 DNA is TGCGCCAGCAGCACCCTGGGACTTAGCAGAGAGACCCAGTACTTC.

The chain uses TRBV27 and TRBJ2-1; the D gene is possibly TRBD1 (5 bases). CDR3 length: 14 residues. Trimming removed 5 bases at V and 4 bases at J, with 12 bases between. Germline V gene lookup returns CDR1 MNHEY and CDR2 SMNVEV (reference sequence). This chain's CDR3 is CASSEQGWYNEQFF. The CDR3 DNA follows: TGTGCCAGCAGTGAGCAGGGTTGGTACAATGAGCAGTTCTTC.

A few counts support this clonotype. The chain couples TRBV11-1 to TRBJ2-1; 14 bases fit TRBD2. CDR1 and CDR2 from the germline V gene are SGHAT and FQDESV (reference sequence). The CDR3 runs 19 residues. Losses at the gene ends were 0 bases for V and 2 bases for J; bases not matched to a gene: 6. DNA of the CDR3: TGTGCCAGCAGCTTAGCGAAGGGACTAGCGGGAGAGGCCTACAATGAGCAGTTCTTC. It encodes CASSLAKGLAGEAYNEQFF. The variable domain in full, completed from reference TRBV11-1 and TRBJ2-1, reads EAEVAQSPRYKITEKSQAVAFWCDPISGHATLYWYRQILGQGPELLVQFQDESVVDDSQLPKDRFSAERLKGVDSTLKIQPAELGDSAMYLCASSLAKGLAGEAYNEQFFGPGTRLTVL.